This paragraph reports one TCR beta chain. The data belong to a study of CD8 T cells in Susac syndrome. Reverse transcription used roughly 0.45 to 1 ug RNA and random hexamers. Across 54 Vbeta and 13 Jbeta, TCR beta CDR3 was amplified with immunoSEQ multiplex PCR. TCRdb reanalysed the immunoSEQ multiplex PCR reads using MiXCR and keeps one entry per CDR3 protein. This sample has approximately 180,000 distinct CDR3 sequences; under 95% occur once, and the top ten carry around 0.097%. V shed 1 base and J 5 bases; nucleotides not matched to a gene: 2. The germline V gene encodes CDR1 LGHNT and CDR2 FRNRAP. This CDR3 region has 14 residues. From blood CD8+ and CD4+ T cells, TCR beta sequences were generated. The multiple sclerosis control group was made up of treatment-naive patients with stable or active relapsing-remitting disease. Negative isolation was used for CD8+ and CD4+ T cells and FACS enrichment for TEMRA cells.

The chain recombines TRBV12-5 with TRBJ2-5; the match to TRBD1 covers 9 bases. The sequence was collected from a human donor with multiple sclerosis. Specimen: CD4+ T cells from PBMCs. For the CDR3, the DNA is TGTGCTAGTGGTTTGGGCGACAGGGGGGAGACCCAGTACTTC. The encoded protein is CASGLGDRGETQYF.